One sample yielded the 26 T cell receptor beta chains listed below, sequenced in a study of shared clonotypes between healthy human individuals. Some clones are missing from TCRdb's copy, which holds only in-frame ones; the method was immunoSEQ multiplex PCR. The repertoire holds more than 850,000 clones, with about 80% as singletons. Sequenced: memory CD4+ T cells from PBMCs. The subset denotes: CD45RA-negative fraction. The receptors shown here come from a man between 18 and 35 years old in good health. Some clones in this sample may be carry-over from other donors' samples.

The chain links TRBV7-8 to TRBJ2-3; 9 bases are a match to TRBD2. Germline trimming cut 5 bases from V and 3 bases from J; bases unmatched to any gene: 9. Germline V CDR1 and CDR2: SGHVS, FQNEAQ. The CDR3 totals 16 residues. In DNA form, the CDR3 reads TGTGCCAGCAGCCCCATACCTAGCGGGACAACAGATACGCAGTATTTT. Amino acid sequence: CASSPIPSGTTDTQYF.

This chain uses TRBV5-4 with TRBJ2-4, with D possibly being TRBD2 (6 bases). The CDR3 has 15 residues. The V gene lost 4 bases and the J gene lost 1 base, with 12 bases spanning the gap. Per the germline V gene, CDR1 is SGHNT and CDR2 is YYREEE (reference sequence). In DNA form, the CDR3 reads TGTGCCAGCAGCACCTCTAGCGTGGCCAAAAACATTCAGTACTTC. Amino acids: CASSTSSVAKNIQYF.

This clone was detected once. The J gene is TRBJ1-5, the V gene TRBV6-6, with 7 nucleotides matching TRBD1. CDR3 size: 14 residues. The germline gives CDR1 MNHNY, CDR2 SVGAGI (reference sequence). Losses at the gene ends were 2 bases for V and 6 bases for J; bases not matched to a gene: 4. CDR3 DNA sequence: TGTGCCAGCAGTTACCCGCAGGGGGGTCAGCCCCAGCATTTT. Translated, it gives CASSYPQGGQPQHF.

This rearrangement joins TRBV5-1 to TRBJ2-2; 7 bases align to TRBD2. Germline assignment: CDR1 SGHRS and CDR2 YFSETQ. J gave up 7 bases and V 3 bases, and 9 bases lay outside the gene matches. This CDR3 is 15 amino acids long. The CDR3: CASSWLAGEGGELFF. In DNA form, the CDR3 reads TGCGCCAGCAGCTGGCTGGCGGGAGAGGGCGGGGAGCTGTTTTTT.

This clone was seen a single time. CDR3 in DNA: TGTGCCAGCAGCAAACGAAGCGGGAGCGACGAGCAGTACTTC. Its protein is CASSKRSGSDEQYF. The gene calls are TRBV9 and TRBJ2-7; 8 nucleotides align to TRBD2. The CDR3 loop spans 14 amino acids. The trim removed 4 bases at V and 5 bases at J, leaving 8 bases unmatched. CDR1 and CDR2 (germline): SGDLS, YYNGEE.

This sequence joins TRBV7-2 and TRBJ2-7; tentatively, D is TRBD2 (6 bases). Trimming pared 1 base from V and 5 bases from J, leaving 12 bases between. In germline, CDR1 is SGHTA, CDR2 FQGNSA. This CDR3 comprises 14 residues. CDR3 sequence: CASSLEAGRNEQYF. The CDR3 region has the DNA TGTGCCAGCAGCTTAGAGGCAGGGAGGAACGAGCAGTACTTC.

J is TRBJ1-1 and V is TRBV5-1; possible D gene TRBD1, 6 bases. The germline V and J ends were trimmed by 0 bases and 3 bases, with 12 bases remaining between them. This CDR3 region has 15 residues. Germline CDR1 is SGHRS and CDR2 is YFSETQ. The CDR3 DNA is TGCGCCAGCAGCTTGGACTCCAGGGGAGACACTGAAGCTTTCTTT. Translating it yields CASSLDSRGDTEAFF. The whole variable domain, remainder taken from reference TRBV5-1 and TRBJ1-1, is KAGVTQTPRYLIKTRGQQVTLSCSPISGHRSVSWYQQTPGQGLQFLFEYFSETQRNKGNFPGRFSGRQFSNSRSEMNVSTLELGDSALYLCASSLDSRGDTEAFFGQGTRLTVV.

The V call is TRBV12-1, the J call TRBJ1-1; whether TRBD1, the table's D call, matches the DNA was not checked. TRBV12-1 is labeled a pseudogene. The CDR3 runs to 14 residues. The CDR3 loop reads CASSFYLQITEAFF. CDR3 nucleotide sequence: TGTGCCAGCAGCTTTTATCTCCAGATCACTGAAGCTTTCTTT.

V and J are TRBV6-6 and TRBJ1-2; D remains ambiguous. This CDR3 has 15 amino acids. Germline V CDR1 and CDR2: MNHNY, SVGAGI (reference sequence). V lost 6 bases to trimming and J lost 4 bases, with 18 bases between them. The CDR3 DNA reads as TGTGCCAGCAGCTCCACCGACATCGCGATCTATGGCTACACCTTC. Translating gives CASSSTDIAIYGYTF.

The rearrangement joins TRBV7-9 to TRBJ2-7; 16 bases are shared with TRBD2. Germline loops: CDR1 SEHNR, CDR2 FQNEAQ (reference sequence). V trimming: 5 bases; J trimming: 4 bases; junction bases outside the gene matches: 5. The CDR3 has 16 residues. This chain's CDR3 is CASSQGTSGRAYEQYF. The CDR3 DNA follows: TGTGCCAGCAGCCAAGGGACTAGCGGGAGGGCTTACGAGCAGTACTTC.

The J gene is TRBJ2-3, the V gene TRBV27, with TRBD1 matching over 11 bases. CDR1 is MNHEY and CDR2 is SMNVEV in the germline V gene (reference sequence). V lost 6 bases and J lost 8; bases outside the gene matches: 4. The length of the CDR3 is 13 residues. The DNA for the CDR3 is TGTGCCAGCAGCCGGACAGGGGGCGGTACGCAGTATTTT. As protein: CASSRTGGGTQYF.

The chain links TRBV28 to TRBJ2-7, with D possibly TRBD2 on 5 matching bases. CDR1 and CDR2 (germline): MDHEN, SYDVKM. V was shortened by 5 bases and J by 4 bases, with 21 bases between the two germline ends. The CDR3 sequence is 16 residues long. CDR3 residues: CASSKSRGQERYEQYF. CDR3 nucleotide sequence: TGTGCCAGCAGTAAAAGCCGCGGCCAGGAGCGGTACGAGCAGTACTTC. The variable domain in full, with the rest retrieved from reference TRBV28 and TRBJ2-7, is DVKVTQSSRYLVKRTGEKVFLECVQDMDHENMFWYRQDPGLGLRLIYFSYDVKMKEKGDIPEGYSVSREKKERFSLILESASTNQTSMYLCASSKSRGQERYEQYFGPGTRLTVT.

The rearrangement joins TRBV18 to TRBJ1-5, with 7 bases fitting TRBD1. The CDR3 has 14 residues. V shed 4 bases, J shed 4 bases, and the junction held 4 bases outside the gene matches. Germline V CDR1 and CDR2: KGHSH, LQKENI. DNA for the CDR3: TGTGCCAGCTCACTGGGGACAGAAAATCAGCCCCAGCATTTT. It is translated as CASSLGTENQPQHF.

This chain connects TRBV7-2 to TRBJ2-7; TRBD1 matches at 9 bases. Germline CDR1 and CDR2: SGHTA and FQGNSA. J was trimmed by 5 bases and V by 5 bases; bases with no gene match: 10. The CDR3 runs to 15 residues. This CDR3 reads CASSATGQGIDEQYF. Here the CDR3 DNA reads TGTGCCAGCAGCGCAACGGGACAGGGCATCGACGAGCAGTACTTC. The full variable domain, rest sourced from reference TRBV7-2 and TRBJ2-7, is GAGVSQSPSNKVTEKGKDVELRCDPISGHTALYWYRQSLGQGLEFLIYFQGNSAPDKSGLPSDRFSAERTGGSVSTLTIQRTQQEDSAVYLCASSATGQGIDEQYFGPGTRLTVT.

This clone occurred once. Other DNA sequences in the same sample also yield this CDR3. CDR3 sequence: CASSATGNTEAFF. DNA for the CDR3: TGCGCCAGCAGCGCAACAGGGAACACTGAAGCTTTCTTT. The chain recombines TRBV5-1 with TRBJ1-1; a weak D match, TRBD1 (5 bases). The V and J ends lost 4 bases and 1 base respectively, with 8 bases between them. CDR3 size: 13 residues. In germline, CDR1 is SGHRS, CDR2 YFSETQ. The full variable domain, its missing parts supplied by reference TRBV5-1 and TRBJ1-1, is KAGVTQTPRYLIKTRGQQVTLSCSPISGHRSVSWYQQTPGQGLQFLFEYFSETQRNKGNFPGRFSGRQFSNSRSEMNVSTLELGDSALYLCASSATGNTEAFFGQGTRLTVV.

The CDR3 nucleotides are TGTGCCAGCAGTATTGACAGGGGGAACAATCAGCCCCAGCATTTT. Its protein is CASSIDRGNNQPQHF. V usage is TRBV6-5 and J usage is TRBJ1-5; 9 nucleotides agree with TRBD1. V was pared by 5 bases and J by 3 bases, with 5 bases of the junction left unmatched. CDR3 length: 15 amino acids. CDR1 and CDR2 from the germline V gene are MNHEY and SVGAGI.

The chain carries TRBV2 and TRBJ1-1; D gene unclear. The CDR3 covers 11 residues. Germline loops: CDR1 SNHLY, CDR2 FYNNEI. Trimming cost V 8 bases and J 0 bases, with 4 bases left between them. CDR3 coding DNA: TGTGCCAGCTTCCTGAACACTGAAGCTTTCTTT. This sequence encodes CASFLNTEAFF.

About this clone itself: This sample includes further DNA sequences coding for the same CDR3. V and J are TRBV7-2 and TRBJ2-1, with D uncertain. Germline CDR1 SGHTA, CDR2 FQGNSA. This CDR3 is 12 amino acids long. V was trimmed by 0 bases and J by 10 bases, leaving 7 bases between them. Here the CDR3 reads CASSLAAREQFF. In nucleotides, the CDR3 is TGTGCCAGCAGCTTAGCGGCTAGAGAGCAGTTCTTC.

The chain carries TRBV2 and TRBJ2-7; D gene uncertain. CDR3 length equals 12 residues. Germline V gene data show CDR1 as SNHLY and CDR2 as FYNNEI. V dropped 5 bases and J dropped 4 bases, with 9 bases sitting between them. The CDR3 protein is CASSTDGYEQYF. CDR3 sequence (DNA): TGTGCCAGCAGTACTGACGGGTACGAGCAGTACTTC.

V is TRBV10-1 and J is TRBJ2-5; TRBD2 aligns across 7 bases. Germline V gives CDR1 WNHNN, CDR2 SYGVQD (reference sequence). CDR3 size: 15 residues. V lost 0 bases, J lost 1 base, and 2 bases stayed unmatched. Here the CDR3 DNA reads TGCGCCAGCAGTGAGTCTGGGGGGGTCCAAGAGACCCAGTACTTC. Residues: CASSESGGVQETQYF.

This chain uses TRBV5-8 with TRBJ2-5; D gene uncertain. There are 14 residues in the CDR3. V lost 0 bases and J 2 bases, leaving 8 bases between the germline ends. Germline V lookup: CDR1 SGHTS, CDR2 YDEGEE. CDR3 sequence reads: CASSLVNRQETQYF. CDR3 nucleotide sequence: TGTGCCAGCAGCTTGGTTAACAGACAAGAGACCCAGTACTTC.

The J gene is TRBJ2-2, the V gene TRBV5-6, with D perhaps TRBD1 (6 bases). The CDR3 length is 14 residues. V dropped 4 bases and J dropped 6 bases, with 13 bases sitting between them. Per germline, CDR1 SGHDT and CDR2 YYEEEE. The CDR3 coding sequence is TGTGCCAGCAGCGAAACAGGGAAATCCGGGGAGCTGTTTTTT. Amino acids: CASSETGKSGELFF. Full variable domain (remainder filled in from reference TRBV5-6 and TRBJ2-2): DAGVTQSPTHLIKTRGQQVTLRCSPKSGHDTVSWYQQALGQGPQFIFQYYEEEERQRGNFPDRFSGHQFPNYSSELNVNALLLGDSALYLCASSETGKSGELFFGEGSRLTVL.

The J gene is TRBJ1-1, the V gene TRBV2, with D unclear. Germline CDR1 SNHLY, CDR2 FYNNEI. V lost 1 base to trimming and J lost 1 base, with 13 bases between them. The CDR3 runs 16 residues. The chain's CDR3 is CASSEGRTGRNTEAFF. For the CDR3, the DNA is TGTGCCAGCAGTGAAGGTCGGACGGGGAGGAACACTGAAGCTTTCTTT.

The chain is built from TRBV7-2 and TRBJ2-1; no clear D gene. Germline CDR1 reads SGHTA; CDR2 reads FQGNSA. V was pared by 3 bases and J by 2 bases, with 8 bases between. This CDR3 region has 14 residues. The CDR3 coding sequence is TGTGCCAGCAGCTTGCGGCAGGCCTACAATGAGCAGTTCTTC. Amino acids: CASSLRQAYNEQFF.

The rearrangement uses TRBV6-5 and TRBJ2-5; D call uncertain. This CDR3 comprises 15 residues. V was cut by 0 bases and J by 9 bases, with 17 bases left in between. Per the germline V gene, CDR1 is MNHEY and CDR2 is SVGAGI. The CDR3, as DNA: TGTGCCAGCAGTTACTCGGGCAGCCCTCCTTCACCCCAGTACTTC. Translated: CASSYSGSPPSPQYF.

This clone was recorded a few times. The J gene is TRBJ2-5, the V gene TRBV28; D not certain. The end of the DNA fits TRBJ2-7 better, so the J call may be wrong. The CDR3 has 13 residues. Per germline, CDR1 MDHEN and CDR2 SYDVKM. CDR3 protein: CASQDGRTYEQYF. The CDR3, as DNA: TGTGCCAGCCAAGACGGGCGAACCTACGAGCAGTACTTC.